The rows below give T cell receptor beta chains drawn from one sample of a study of response to subunit inactivated influenza vaccine. TCRdb re-derived calls from the RT-PCR reads in MiXCR, one entry per CDR3 protein. This table has fewer than 750,000 distinct CDR3 sequences, about 14% appearing once. Material: PBMCs from blood, obtained less than 13 days after vaccination. The receptors were sampled from a man aged 50 or older who received an inactivated influenza vaccine. Both conserved end residues are part of each CDR3. D genes are given only for firm matches. Rows may omit the clone size; those that give it use once, few, many or a size class.

v_call	d_call	j_call	clone_size	cdr3_aa	cdr3_nt
TRBV20-1	-	TRBJ2-5	-	CSATRTAGETQYF	TGCAGTGCTACCCGGACAGCGGGGGAGACCCAGTACTTC
TRBV4-3	TRBD1	TRBJ2-7	-	CASSQDWEGGWREQYF	TGCGCCAGCAGCCAAGATTGGGAAGGGGGCTGGAGGGAGCAGTACTTC
TRBV7-9	-	TRBJ2-1	-	CASSRPATISYNEQFF	TGTGCCAGCAGCCGTCCTGCGACTATCTCCTACAATGAGCAGTTCTTC
TRBV28	-	TRBJ2-5	many	CASSLLYQETQYF	TGTGCCAGCAGTTTACTTTACCAAGAGACCCAGTACTTC
TRBV7-9	TRBD1	TRBJ2-5	-	CASSRPGTGEETQYF	TGTGCCAGCAGCAGACCCGGGACAGGGGAAGAGACCCAGTACTTC
TRBV4-2	TRBD1	TRBJ1-2	-	CASSQDQGVGYGYTF	TGTGCCAGCAGCCAAGACCAGGGGGTGGGCTATGGCTACACCTTC
TRBV5-5	-	TRBJ2-1	few	CASSSIRGLNEQFF	TGTGCCAGCAGCTCCATCAGGGGCCTGAATGAGCAGTTCTTC
TRBV5-1	TRBD2	TRBJ2-1	many	CASSLGVGGDNEQFF	TGCGCCAGCAGCTTGGGCGTGGGAGGGGACAATGAGCAGTTCTTC
TRBV10-1	-	TRBJ1-2	-	CASSDRQEGFYGYTF	TGCGCCAGCAGTGATCGTCAGGAGGGCTTCTATGGCTACACCTTC
TRBV2	TRBD2	TRBJ2-7	-	CASLPIAGNYEQYF	TGTGCCAGCCTCCCGATAGCGGGGAACTACGAGCAGTACTTC
TRBV5-1	TRBD1	TRBJ2-5	-	CASRTGDGTQYF	TGCGCCAGCAGAACAGGGGATGGGACCCAGTACTTC
TRBV9	-	TRBJ2-5	few	CASSPYLFQETQYF	TGTGCCAGCAGCCCATATCTATTTCAAGAGACCCAGTACTTC
TRBV20-1	TRBD2	TRBJ2-1	few	CSFFGTNNNEQFF	TGCAGTTTTTTTGGGACTAACAACAATGAGCAGTTCTTC
TRBV18	TRBD2	TRBJ2-7	-	CASSPTGGRNEQYF	TGTGCCAGCTCACCGACCGGGGGGAGAAACGAGCAGTACTTC
TRBV7-2	-	TRBJ2-7	-	CASSLNRQTSYEQYF	TGTGCCAGCAGCCTTAACCGACAGACCAGTTACGAGCAGTACTTC
TRBV2	TRBD1	TRBJ2-7	-	CASTETPGQGADEQYF	TGTGCCAGCACAGAAACTCCGGGACAGGGGGCCGACGAGCAGTACTTC
TRBV7-2	TRBD2	TRBJ2-3	few	CASSLAGGGRDTQYF	TGTGCCAGCAGCTTGGCGGGGGGCGGTAGAGATACGCAGTATTTT
TRBV6-1	TRBD1	TRBJ2-1	-	CASSTPQGVNEQFF	TGTGCCAGCAGTACACCACAGGGGGTCAATGAGCAGTTCTTC
TRBV28	TRBD2	TRBJ2-7	-	CASSLLAGLTYEQYF	TGTGCCAGCAGTTTACTAGCGGGATTAACCTACGAGCAGTACTTC
TRBV6-1	TRBD1	TRBJ1-2	-	CASSGSRTGFGYTF	TGTGCCAGCAGTGGTTCGCGGACAGGGTTTGGCTACACCTTC
TRBV4-1	-	TRBJ1-3	many	CASSLDSNSGNTIYF	TGCGCCAGCAGCCTGGACAGTAACTCTGGAAACACCATATATTTT
TRBV5-1	TRBD1	TRBJ2-5	-	CASGTAEETQYF	TGCGCCAGCGGGACAGCCGAAGAGACCCAGTACTTC
TRBV29-1	-	TRBJ1-1	-	CSVRWETEAFF	TGCAGCGTCAGGTGGGAGACTGAAGCTTTCTTT
TRBV4-2	TRBD2	TRBJ2-7	few	CASSQDDGGRIPYEQYF	TGTGCCAGCAGCCAAGATGATGGCGGGAGGATCCCCTACGAGCAGTACTTC
TRBV9	TRBD1	TRBJ2-1	-	CASSVGQGVGYNEQFF	TGTGCCAGCAGCGTAGGACAGGGGGTGGGATACAATGAGCAGTTCTTC
TRBV10-3	-	TRBJ2-3	-	CAIKSPTDTQYF	TGTGCCATCAAAAGCCCCACAGATACGCAGTATTTT
TRBV5-5	-	TRBJ2-3	few	CASSLALGNYADTQYF	TGTGCCAGCAGCTTGGCTCTGGGGAATTATGCAGATACGCAGTATTTT
TRBV29-1	-	TRBJ2-3	many	CSARDGTIDTQYF	TGCAGCGCCCGGGACGGGACGATAGATACGCAGTATTTT
TRBV29-1	-	TRBJ1-2	few	CSVAVRTANYGYTF	TGCAGCGTTGCGGTTCGGACAGCAAACTATGGCTACACCTTC
TRBV29-1	-	TRBJ2-1	many	CSVGTDYNEQFF	TGCAGCGTTGGGACAGACTACAATGAGCAGTTCTTC
TRBV3-1	-	TRBJ2-1	few	CASSPVLSSYNEQFF	TGTGCCAGCAGCCCTGTACTTAGCTCCTACAATGAGCAGTTCTTC
TRBV20-1	TRBD1	TRBJ2-2	few	CSARDGQGAERELFF	TGCAGTGCTAGAGACGGACAGGGGGCAGAACGGGAGCTGTTTTTT
TRBV19	-	TRBJ2-1	-	CASSQGLNEQFF	TGTGCCAGCTCTCAGGGGCTCAATGAGCAGTTCTTC
TRBV7-2	-	TRBJ1-5	many	CASSLKSSQPQHF	TGTGCCAGCAGCTTAAAGTCCAGTCAGCCCCAGCATTTT
TRBV7-2	TRBD1	TRBJ2-5	-	CASSRTGIFLGETQYF	TGTGCCAGCAGCCGGACAGGGATTTTTTTAGGAGAGACCCAGTACTTC
TRBV14	-	TRBJ2-1	many	CASSQDRALIRANEQFF	TGTGCCAGCAGCCAAGATCGGGCTTTGATTAGGGCCAATGAGCAGTTCTTC
TRBV20-1	TRBD1	TRBJ1-4	few	CSASGTVNEKLFF	TGCAGTGCTAGTGGGACAGTTAATGAAAAACTGTTTTTT
TRBV25-1	-	TRBJ1-1	few	CASSETYGGLTEAFF	TGTGCCAGCAGTGAAACCTACGGGGGGCTCACTGAAGCTTTCTTT
TRBV7-2	-	TRBJ2-5	few	CASSPVGPDGTQYF	TGTGCCAGCAGCCCCGTGGGGCCGGATGGGACCCAGTACTTC
TRBV19	TRBD1	TRBJ1-5	-	CASSFRGNNQPQHF	TGTGCCAGTAGTTTCAGGGGGAACAATCAGCCCCAGCATTTT
TRBV4-3	-	TRBJ2-7	few	CASSQGHSYEQYF	TGCGCCAGCAGCCAAGGACATTCCTACGAGCAGTACTTC
TRBV6-2/TRBV6-3	-	TRBJ1-1	few	CASNIPTPNTEAFF	TGTGCCAGCAATATCCCAACACCGAACACTGAAGCTTTCTTT
TRBV6-9	TRBD1	TRBJ2-7	-	CASSYDRGTVYEQYF	TGTGCCAGCAGCTACGACAGGGGTACGGTCTACGAGCAGTACTTC
TRBV5-1	TRBD1	TRBJ2-2	few	CASSATGATGELFF	TGCGCCAGCAGCGCGACAGGGGCCACCGGGGAGCTGTTTTTT
TRBV5-5	TRBD1	TRBJ2-2	many	CASSSFDRGRRDTGELFF	TGTGCCAGCAGCTCCTTCGACAGGGGGCGGAGGGACACCGGGGAGCTGTTTTTT
TRBV11-1	TRBD1	TRBJ2-6	-	CASSLVYLTGSGANVLTF	TGTGCCAGCAGCTTAGTCTACCTGACAGGGAGCGGGGCCAACGTCCTGACTTTC
TRBV29-1	-	TRBJ2-1	few	CSVEEGRGNEQFF	TGCAGCGTTGAAGAAGGCCGGGGAAATGAGCAGTTCTTC
TRBV7-2	TRBD2	TRBJ2-1	-	CASSSPGVAGIYNEQFF	TGTGCCAGCAGCTCCCCCGGGGTAGCGGGAATCTACAATGAGCAGTTCTTC
TRBV29-1	TRBD2	TRBJ2-7	many	CSVNTGTSAAVQYF	TGCAGCGTCAATACCGGGACTAGCGCAGCAGTGCAGTACTTC
TRBV12-3/TRBV12-4	-	TRBJ1-4	-	CASSFSAREKLFF	TGTGCCAGCAGTTTTTCAGCTCGTGAAAAACTGTTTTTT
TRBV20-1	-	TRBJ2-3	-	CSAPQEGSIGTDTQYF	TGCAGTGCCCCACAGGAAGGGAGTATTGGCACAGATACGCAGTATTTT
TRBV10-3	TRBD1	TRBJ1-1	few	CAISEPDRAPEAFF	TGTGCCATCAGTGAGCCGGACAGGGCCCCTGAAGCTTTCTTT
TRBV3-1	-	TRBJ1-2	few	CASSQGGAGGYTF	TGTGCCAGCAGCCAAGGGGGGGCTGGAGGCTACACCTTC
TRBV29-1	-	TRBJ2-7	few	CSVVSLQGFHEQYF	TGCAGCGTTGTGTCGTTGCAGGGGTTTCACGAGCAGTACTTC
TRBV3-1	-	TRBJ2-3	many	CASSTGYSTDTQYF	TGTGCCAGCAGCACGGGGTATAGCACAGATACGCAGTATTTT